One and the same sample provided the 9 T cell receptor beta chains below, sequenced in a study of shared clonotypes between healthy human individuals. Clones were sequenced by immunoSEQ multiplex PCR, and TCRdb holds only the in-frame ones, with some missing. Of 2 million to 2.5 million clones listed, 95% are singletons. Sequenced: naive CD4+ T cells sorted from blood. The subset was: CD45RA+ positively selected. Receptor source: a man aged 18 to 30 in good health.

The sample holds one count of this clone. The chain uses TRBV7-2 and TRBJ1-1; D gene uncertain. V lost 1 base, J lost 7 bases, and 4 bases lay in between. The CDR3 has 11 amino acids. CDR1 is SGHTA, CDR2 FQGNSA, per germline. CDR3 bases: TGTGCCAGCAGCTTAGAAGTTGAAGCTTTCTTT. Protein sequence: CASSLEVEAFF.

The chain joins TRBV29-1 to TRBJ2-7; D might be TRBD1 or TRBD2, each matching 5 bases. Germline-derived CDR1 and CDR2 are SQVTM and ANQGSEA. The CDR3 has 13 residues. Trimming removed 4 bases at V and 3 bases at J, with 13 bases between. CDR3 amino acids: CSVAGRLHYEQYF. The DNA for the CDR3 is TGCAGCGTTGCAGGGAGACTACACTACGAGCAGTACTTC.

The chain carries TRBV5-1 and TRBJ1-6; D remains ambiguous. Trimming shortened V by 0 bases and J by 7 bases, and 8 bases separated the two germline ends. Germline loops: CDR1 SGHRS, CDR2 YFSETQ. CDR3 size: 14 residues. The CDR3 nucleotides are TGCGCCAGCAGCTTGGGAGGGCTGAATTCACCCCTCCACTTT. It is translated as CASSLGGLNSPLHF.

The chain combines TRBV6-6 with TRBJ2-2; 7 nucleotides line up with TRBD1. The germline gives CDR1 MNHNY, CDR2 SVGAGI (reference sequence). Unmatched junction bases numbered 6, after V lost 10 bases and J lost 1 base. This CDR3 contains 14 residues. Here the CDR3 reads CATSPGGNTGELFF. The CDR3 nucleotides read TGTGCCACCTCCCCAGGGGGGAACACCGGGGAGCTGTTTTTT.

The rearrangement links TRBV11-3 to TRBJ1-1, with D unresolved. The germline V gene encodes CDR1 SGHNT and CDR2 YENEEA. The CDR3 consists of 13 residues. V shed 5 bases and J shed 4 bases, with 11 bases lying between them. CDR3 in amino acids: CASSRELATEAFF. CDR3 nucleotides: TGTGCCAGCAGCCGGGAATTAGCCACTGAAGCTTTCTTT.

The chain has TRBV5-8 and TRBJ1-3; D might be TRBD1 (5 bases). V gave up 2 bases and J gave up 4 bases, with 22 bases separating them. CDR1 is SGHTS, CDR2 YDEGEE, per germline. This CDR3 spans 18 amino acids. CDR3 nucleotides: TGTGCCAGCAGCTTTCCAACGGGACTGATAAAACCAGGAAACACCATATATTTT. Amino acids: CASSFPTGLIKPGNTIYF.

This clone was recorded once. The V and J genes are TRBV27 and TRBJ2-6, with 7 bases identical to TRBD2. Germline V gene data show CDR1 as MNHEY and CDR2 as SMNVEV (reference sequence). Unmatched junction bases numbered 8, after V lost 5 bases and J lost 4 bases. CDR3 length: 16 residues. As DNA, the CDR3 is TGTGCCAGCAGTCCCCCGGGGGGTACCGGGGCCAACGTCCTGACTTTC. Protein: CASSPPGGTGANVLTF.

This chain uses TRBV10-3 with TRBJ2-7, with D perhaps given as TRBD1 or TRBD2 (6 bases each). Between the trimmed V and J ends, which lost 10 bases and 5 bases, there was a span of 21 bases. This CDR3 contains 14 residues. Germline V gives CDR1 ENHRY, CDR2 SYGVKD. The CDR3 sequence is CATEAGLGGNEQYF. CDR3 DNA sequence: TGTGCCACCGAGGCGGGTCTGGGGGGCAACGAGCAGTACTTC.

The CDR3 nucleotides read TGTGCCAGCAGTTACTCCAGGACAGGGTCCGGCTATGGCTACACCTTC. This codes for CASSYSRTGSGYGYTF. This sequence joins TRBV6-5 and TRBJ1-2; 8 bases fit TRBD1. The length of the CDR3 is 16 residues. Trimming took 0 bases from V and 4 from J; bases not matched to a gene: 7. Germline-derived CDR1 and CDR2 are MNHEY and SVGAGI.